The rows below give T cell receptor beta chains drawn from one sample of a study of T cell changes during pregnancy in multiple sclerosis. Sequencing used immunoSEQ multiplex PCR; TCRdb keeps in-frame clones, though not all of them. The sample has about 51,000 clones; around 94% are singletons. Material: CD4+ T cells from peripheral blood mononuclear cells, obtained in the third trimester of pregnancy. These TCRs come from a female donor with multiple sclerosis, enrolled in a pregnancy study. The CDR3 runs from the conserved cysteine through the conserved F or W. A D gene is named only where the DNA matches it firmly. The size of a clone is reported for some rows only, either as once, few or many, or as a class for expanded clones.

d_call: NA
clone_size: NA
j_call: TRBJ2-5
v_call: TRBV6-5
cdr3_aa: CASSEPARRETQYF
cdr3_nt: TGTGCCAGCAGCGAACCGGCCAGGAGGGAGACCCAGTACTTC

d_call: TRBD1
clone_size: NA
j_call: TRBJ2-7
v_call: TRBV28
cdr3_aa: CAIRTGTSYEQYF
cdr3_nt: TGTGCCATTAGGACAGGGACTTCCTACGAGCAGTACTTC

d_call: TRBD1
clone_size: NA
j_call: TRBJ1-3
v_call: TRBV7-2
cdr3_aa: CASSFPGTGSSGNTIYF
cdr3_nt: TGTGCCAGCAGCTTTCCCGGGACAGGGTCCTCTGGAAACACCATATATTTT

d_call: NA
clone_size: NA
j_call: TRBJ2-7
v_call: TRBV29-1
cdr3_aa: CSVDGLGVDEQYF
cdr3_nt: TGCAGCGTTGATGGTTTAGGGGTAGACGAGCAGTACTTC

d_call: TRBD2
clone_size: NA
j_call: TRBJ2-1
v_call: TRBV2
cdr3_aa: CASRGGTSGNNEQFF
cdr3_nt: TGTGCCAGCAGGGGAGGGACTAGCGGTAACAATGAGCAGTTCTTC

d_call: TRBD1
clone_size: NA
j_call: TRBJ2-5
v_call: TRBV10-3
cdr3_aa: CAMSRGPGETQYF
cdr3_nt: TGTGCCATGAGCAGGGGGCCGGGTGAGACCCAGTACTTC

d_call: NA
clone_size: NA
j_call: TRBJ1-5
v_call: TRBV9
cdr3_aa: CASSVDEASNQPQHF
cdr3_nt: TGTGCCAGCAGCGTAGATGAGGCCAGCAATCAGCCCCAGCATTTT

d_call: NA
clone_size: NA
j_call: TRBJ2-5
v_call: TRBV5-1
cdr3_aa: CASSVGQQETQYF
cdr3_nt: TGCGCCAGCAGTGTAGGACAGCAAGAGACCCAGTACTTC

d_call: TRBD1
clone_size: NA
j_call: TRBJ1-5
v_call: TRBV19
cdr3_aa: CASKDRGLEPQHF
cdr3_nt: TGTGCCAGTAAGGACAGGGGATTAGAACCCCAGCATTTT

d_call: NA
clone_size: NA
j_call: TRBJ2-1
v_call: TRBV30
cdr3_aa: CAWSRTGRDNEQFF
cdr3_nt: TGTGCCTGGAGTCGGACAGGGAGGGACAATGAGCAGTTCTTC

d_call: NA
clone_size: once
j_call: TRBJ2-7
v_call: TRBV28
cdr3_aa: CASSLHRPLAEQYF
cdr3_nt: TGTGCCAGCAGCCTCCACCGGCCGCTAGCCGAGCAGTACTTC

d_call: NA
clone_size: NA
j_call: TRBJ2-3
v_call: TRBV7-9
cdr3_aa: CASSLFPDTQYF
cdr3_nt: TGTGCCAGCAGCTTATTCCCGGATACGCAGTATTTT

d_call: NA
clone_size: NA
j_call: TRBJ1-1
v_call: TRBV7-8
cdr3_aa: CASSLDRNTEAFF
cdr3_nt: TGTGCCAGCAGCCTAGACAGGAACACTGAAGCTTTCTTT

d_call: TRBD1
clone_size: NA
j_call: TRBJ1-5
v_call: TRBV19
cdr3_aa: CASTRGLALPQHF
cdr3_nt: TGTGCCAGTACCAGGGGGCTCGCATTGCCCCAGCATTTT

d_call: TRBD1
clone_size: once
j_call: TRBJ2-3
v_call: TRBV7-9
cdr3_aa: CASSFGQGASTDTQYF
cdr3_nt: TGTGCCAGCAGCTTCGGACAGGGGGCCTCCACAGATACGCAGTATTTT

d_call: NA
clone_size: NA
j_call: TRBJ1-1
v_call: TRBV2
cdr3_aa: CASSEFSGRTEAFF
cdr3_nt: TGTGCCAGCAGTGAATTTTCGGGGAGGACTGAAGCTTTCTTT

d_call: TRBD1
clone_size: NA
j_call: TRBJ1-3
v_call: TRBV7-2
cdr3_aa: CASSLRAGQGSGNTIYF
cdr3_nt: TGTGCCAGCAGCTTAAGAGCCGGACAGGGATCTGGAAACACCATATATTTT

d_call: TRBD2
clone_size: NA
j_call: TRBJ2-1
v_call: TRBV6-5
cdr3_aa: CASSSGLAGEGEQFF
cdr3_nt: TGTGCCAGCAGTTCCGGACTAGCGGGAGAAGGAGAGCAGTTCTTC